This TCR beta chain was retrieved from a study of blood T cells in healthy people across ages. At the level of the study: Researchers report that template switching captured about one barcoded beta molecule per two T cells. Study outcomes and limitations: TCR beta diversity per million T cells fell roughly linearly with age.

Alongside a J-beta primer mix, a sample-barcoded 5' primer served in a second PCR lasting about 7 to 11 cycles. Tags on each cDNA molecule came from a template-switch adaptor with 12 random nucleotides. MiXCR, run by TCRdb on the 5' RACE reads, gives a single entry per CDR3 protein. Of approximately 800,000 distinct CDR3 sequences in the sample, roughly 34% were seen once. This clonotype was seen at least ten times. Its antigen is still unknown. This CDR3 is 14 amino acids long. V was shortened by 5 bases and J by 1 base, with 10 bases between the two germline ends. CDR1 SEHNR and CDR2 FQNEAQ come from the germline V gene (reference sequence).

The rearrangement joins TRBV7-9 to TRBJ2-3; TRBD2 is a possible D gene (5 bases). This TCR derives from a man between 18 and 29 years old in good health. The specimen sequenced was blood. The CDR3 nucleotides are TGTGCCAGCAGCGTGTTCGGGGGCACAGATACGCAGTATTTT. It translates to CASSVFGGTDTQYF.